The text below deals with one T cell receptor beta chain. Antigen unknown. This sample is part of a study of early T cells in non-severe SARS-CoV-2 infection. In the study overall: Chains were not paired, and sequencing was done on bulk RNA from unsorted whole blood.

Study-wide findings and caveats: VDJdb-based annotation leaned toward anti-spike CD8 responses and missed private and CD4 specificities.

From the 5' RACE reads, TCRdb called clonotypes with MiXCR, one entry per CDR3 protein. There are some 64,000 distinct CDR3 sequences in the sample; roughly a fifth occur only once, and about 15% lies in the top ten. V trimming: 5 bases; J trimming: 7 bases; junction bases outside the gene matches: 6. CDR1 and CDR2 (germline): DFQATT, SNEGSKA (reference sequence). The CDR3 loop spans 13 amino acids. This TCR came from an adult who was a healthcare worker with PCR-confirmed SARS-CoV-2 infection or an uninfected control (not recorded which). The gene calls are TRBV20-1 and TRBJ2-2; TRBD1 aligns across 8 bases. The specimen was whole blood, collected at baseline. CDR3 in amino acids: CSAPGQANGELFF. The CDR3 nucleotides read TGCAGTGCTCCGGGACAGGCAAACGGGGAGCTGTTTTTT.